The clone carrying this TCR beta chain was seen more than once but under ten times. This sample was included in a study of spatial heterogeneity in lung cancer. Study context: Compared with alpha-chain sequences, beta-chain sequences were consistently detected in greater numbers.

MiXCR, applied by TCRdb to the 5' RACE reads, yields one record per CDR3 protein. The repertoire includes some 41,000 distinct CDR3 sequences, approximately 7% of them detected once, and roughly 45% sits in the top ten. Indicated time point: sample taken at primary tumor resection. Frozen PBMC, nontumor lung or tumor provided whole RNA, which was sequenced unsorted. This CDR3 region has 15 residues. Germline V CDR1 and CDR2: KGHSH, LQKENI. The V and J ends lost 1 base and 0 bases respectively, with 9 bases between them. The gene calls are TRBV18 and TRBJ2-5; D not certain. The input for sequencing was PBMCs, taken at surgery. The source is a female donor with early-stage non-small cell lung cancer. DNA of the CDR3: TGTGCCAGCTCACCACGTACCTCGAACCAAGAGACCCAGTACTTC. It codes for CASSPRTSNQETQYF. Full variable domain (remainder filled in from reference TRBV18 and TRBJ2-5): NAGVMQNPRHLVRRRGQEARLRCSPMKGHSHVYWYRQLPEEGLKFMVYLQKENIIDESGMPKERFSAEFPKEGPSILRIQQVVRGDSAAYFCASSPRTSNQETQYFGPGTRLLVL.